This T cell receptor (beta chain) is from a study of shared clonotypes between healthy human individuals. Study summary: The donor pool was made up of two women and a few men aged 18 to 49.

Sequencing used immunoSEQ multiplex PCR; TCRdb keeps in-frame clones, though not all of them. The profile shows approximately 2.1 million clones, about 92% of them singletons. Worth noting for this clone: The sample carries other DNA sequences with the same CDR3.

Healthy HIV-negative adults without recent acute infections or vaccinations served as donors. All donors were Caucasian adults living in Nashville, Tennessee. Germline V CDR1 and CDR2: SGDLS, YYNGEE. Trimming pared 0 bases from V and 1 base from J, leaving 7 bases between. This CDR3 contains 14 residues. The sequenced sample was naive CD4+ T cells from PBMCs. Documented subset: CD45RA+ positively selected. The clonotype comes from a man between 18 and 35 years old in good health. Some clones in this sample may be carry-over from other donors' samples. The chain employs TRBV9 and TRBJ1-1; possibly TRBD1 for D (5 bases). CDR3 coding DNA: TGTGCCAGCAGCGTAGAGGGACGGAACACTGAAGCTTTCTTT. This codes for CASSVEGRNTEAFF.